These 21 T cell receptor beta chains came from one sample sequenced in a study of T cell responses to AZD1222 COVID-19 vaccine. Here immunoSEQ multiplex PCR was the method, and the copy in TCRdb shows in-frame clones only, minus some. The table lists over 150,000 clones, almost 90% of them singletons, with about 0.49% in the top ten. The sample in question was peripheral blood, obtained on day 0 of AZD1222 vaccination. The receptors were sampled from an adult in good health.

DNA for the CDR3: TGTGCCAGCAGCTTACCTGGCGAGAAAGGCTACACCTTC. This encodes CASSLPGEKGYTF. The chain recombines TRBV7-9 with TRBJ1-2, with unresolved D. Germline V gene data show CDR1 as SEHNR and CDR2 as FQNEAQ (reference sequence). Trimming left V 2 bases short and J 8 bases short, with 12 bases between. This CDR3 has 13 residues.

The chain recombines TRBV4-3 with TRBJ2-3, with 10 bases matching TRBD1. Germline V gene lookup returns CDR1 LGHNA and CDR2 YSLEER. The CDR3 has 18 amino acids. With V trimmed by 0 bases and J by 0 bases, 6 bases remained unmatched. As DNA, the CDR3 is TGCGCCAGCAGCCAAGACACTCCGGGACAGGGGAGCACAGATACGCAGTATTTT. Translated: CASSQDTPGQGSTDTQYF.

This sequence joins TRBV19 and TRBJ1-2; TRBD1 matches 9 bases. Germline lookup yields CDR1 LNHDA and CDR2 SQIVND (reference sequence). The CDR3 has 14 residues. V lost 6 bases to trimming and J lost 3 bases; unmatched junction nucleotides: 5. The CDR3 nucleotides are TGTGCCAGTAGCATGACAGGGGGGGACTATGGCTACACCTTC. Its protein product is CASSMTGGDYGYTF. Using reference TRBV19 and TRBJ1-2 for the parts outside the CDR3, the full variable domain is DGGITQSPKYLFRKEGQNVTLSCEQNLNHDAMYWYRQDPGQGLRLIYYSQIVNDFQKGDIAEGYSVSREKKESFPLTVTSAQKNPTAFYLCASSMTGGDYGYTFGSGTRLTVV.

The V gene is TRBV4-3, the J gene TRBJ1-1; D gene uncertain. There are 15 residues in the CDR3. The V end was cut by 2 bases, the J end by 5 bases, with 15 bases between. CDR1 and CDR2 (germline): LGHNA, YSLEER. The CDR3 coding sequence is TGCGCCAGCAGCCAAACTTCCGGCTACCGGACTGAAGCTTTCTTT. Encoded protein: CASSQTSGYRTEAFF.

This chain connects TRBV18 to TRBJ1-1, with TRBD1 as a possible D gene (6 bases). The CDR3 consists of 15 residues. Germline V lookup: CDR1 KGHSH, CDR2 LQKENI. The germline V and J ends were trimmed by 5 bases and 8 bases, with 21 bases remaining between them. This chain's CDR3 is CASSSPGTPEGEAFF. The CDR3 nucleotides are TGTGCCAGCTCAAGCCCCGGGACACCCGAAGGGGAAGCTTTCTTT.

The chain employs TRBV9 and TRBJ1-5; no reliable D call. The CDR3 spans 13 residues. The V gene lost 3 bases and the J gene lost 0 bases, with 4 bases spanning the gap. Germline V gives CDR1 SGDLS, CDR2 YYNGEE. The CDR3 sequence: CASSGGSNQPQHF. Here the CDR3 DNA reads TGTGCCAGCAGCGGGGGTAGCAATCAGCCCCAGCATTTT. Full variable domain (remainder filled in from reference TRBV9 and TRBJ1-5): DSGVTQTPKHLITATGQRVTLRCSPRSGDLSVYWYQQSLDQGLQFLIQYYNGEERAKGNILERFSAQQFPDLHSELNLSSLELGDSALYFCASSGGSNQPQHFGDGTRLSIL.

This clone was picked up one time. The chain carries TRBV7-2 and TRBJ1-3; perhaps TRBD1 as D (6 bases). Per germline, CDR1 SGHTA and CDR2 FQGNSA. V was pared by 6 bases and J by 3 bases, with 15 bases between. This CDR3 region has 15 residues. The CDR3 loop is CASSFTGLGGNTIYF. The CDR3 DNA follows: TGTGCCAGCAGTTTTACAGGGTTGGGTGGAAACACCATATATTTT.

The chain recombines TRBV5-1 with TRBJ1-3; D possibly corresponds to TRBD1 (5 bases). CDR3 length: 15 residues. The germline V gene has CDR1 SGHRS and CDR2 YFSETQ. V was pared by 4 bases and J by 0 bases, with 11 bases between. CDR3 DNA sequence: TGCGCCAGCAGCAGTACAGGTACCTCTGGAAACACCATATATTTT. Translation: CASSSTGTSGNTIYF. Drawing the rest from reference TRBV5-1 and TRBJ1-3, the complete variable domain is KAGVTQTPRYLIKTRGQQVTLSCSPISGHRSVSWYQQTPGQGLQFLFEYFSETQRNKGNFPGRFSGRQFSNSRSEMNVSTLELGDSALYLCASSSTGTSGNTIYFGEGSWLTVV.

The chain is built from TRBV7-2 and TRBJ2-3, with D maybe TRBD1 (6 bases). V lost 5 bases to trimming and J lost 4 bases, with 19 bases between them. Germline V CDR1 and CDR2: SGHTA, FQGNSA. The CDR3 covers 16 residues. The CDR3 is CASSLASGRGSDTQYF. The CDR3, as DNA: TGTGCCAGCAGCCTGGCTAGTGGCAGGGGCTCAGATACGCAGTATTTT. The variable domain in full, completed from reference TRBV7-2 and TRBJ2-3, reads GAGVSQSPSNKVTEKGKDVELRCDPISGHTALYWYRQSLGQGLEFLIYFQGNSAPDKSGLPSDRFSAERTGGSVSTLTIQRTQQEDSAVYLCASSLASGRGSDTQYFGPGTRLTVL.

The rearrangement joins TRBV12-3 or TRBV12-4 to TRBJ1-2, with D maybe TRBD1 (5 bases). Trimming took off 3 bases at V and 6 bases at J, with 11 bases between the two ends. The CDR3 is 13 amino acids. CDR3 sequence (DNA): TGTGCCAGCAGTTTTCGTCAGGGCGATGGCTACACCTTC. It specifies CASSFRQGDGYTF.

Remarks on this clone: Other DNA sequences in this sample translate to the same CDR3. V and J are TRBV18 and TRBJ1-2, with unresolved D. The germline CDR1 and CDR2 sequences are KGHSH and LQKENI. The CDR3 runs to 12 residues. V shed 3 bases and J shed 3 bases, with 5 bases lying between them. The CDR3: CASSPQDYGYTF. CDR3 in DNA: TGTGCCAGCTCACCGCAGGACTATGGCTACACCTTC. Complete variable domain (other parts from reference TRBV18 and TRBJ1-2): NAGVMQNPRHLVRRRGQEARLRCSPMKGHSHVYWYRQLPEEGLKFMVYLQKENIIDESGMPKERFSAEFPKEGPSILRIQQVVRGDSAAYFCASSPQDYGYTFGSGTRLTVV.

This clone was seen only once. Relative to the germline gene, one junction end is altered; a read error may explain this. The DNA of the CDR3 is TGTGCCAGCAGCGTAGGTCTGGGCTCTGGGAACACCATATATTTT. Residues: CASSVGLGSGNTIYF. The chain combines TRBV9 with TRBJ1-3; D is uncertain. CDR1 is SGDLS and CDR2 is YYNGEE in the germline V gene. There are 15 residues in the CDR3.

The chain has TRBV7-2 and TRBJ2-2; D gene unclear. CDR1 SGHTA and CDR2 FQGNSA come from the germline V gene. The CDR3 totals 15 residues. V was clipped by 5 bases and J by 5 bases, with 15 bases between them. CDR3 DNA sequence: TGTGCCAGCAGCCCTGGACGGATAGGGACCGGGGAGCTGTTTTTT. Translating it yields CASSPGRIGTGELFF.

This clone was seen once. V is TRBV7-6 and J is TRBJ1-2, with D tentatively TRBD1 (5 bases). V was clipped by 0 bases and J by 5 bases, with 13 bases between them. The CDR3 has 15 amino acids. The V gene's germline CDR1 is SGHVS and CDR2 FNYEAQ. CDR3 DNA sequence: TGTGCCAGCAGCTTAGCGCTCGACAGCCTATATGGCTACACCTTC. This gives the protein CASSLALDSLYGYTF.

This clone is a singleton in its sample. This sequence joins TRBV6-2 or TRBV6-3 and TRBJ2-7; 8 nucleotides align to TRBD1. The CDR3 contains 16 residues. With V trimmed by 5 bases and J by 4 bases, 13 bases remained unmatched. Germline-derived CDR1 and CDR2 are MNHEY and SVGEGT. CDR3 loop: CASSLHKQGGKYEQYF. The CDR3, as DNA: TGTGCCAGCAGTCTTCACAAACAGGGGGGCAAGTACGAGCAGTACTTC.

V gene TRBV12-5 combines with J gene TRBJ2-5; 12 bases are a match to TRBD2. The CDR3 totals 15 residues. Per the germline V gene, CDR1 is LGHNT and CDR2 is FRNRAP. J lost 7 bases, V lost 4 bases, and 7 bases had no gene match. In DNA form, the CDR3 reads TGTGCTAGTGGTTCTAGCGGGGGGGCCGAGGGGACCCAGTACTTC. It encodes CASGSSGGAEGTQYF.

The V call is TRBV9, the J call TRBJ1-6; D is unresolved. The V gene lost 5 bases and the J gene lost 2 bases, with 8 bases spanning the gap. Germline loops: CDR1 SGDLS, CDR2 YYNGEE. The CDR3 is 14 residues long. The CDR3 here is CASRKDTYNSPLHF. In DNA, the CDR3 is TGTGCCAGCAGGAAAGACACCTATAATTCACCCCTCCACTTT.

The rearrangement links TRBV5-8 to TRBJ1-2; perhaps TRBD1 as D (5 bases). V gave up 4 bases and J gave up 0 bases, with 22 bases separating them. Germline V gene data show CDR1 as SGHTS and CDR2 as YDEGEE. CDR3 size: 18 residues. CDR3 nucleotides: TGTGCCAGCAGCGGGCCGCCTATTGACAGATTTACTAACTATGGCTACACCTTC. Its protein is CASSGPPIDRFTNYGYTF.

The chain joins TRBV7-2 to TRBJ1-2, with no clear D. The CDR3 covers 13 residues. Trimming took 0 bases from V and 3 from J, leaving 5 bases between them. Germline CDR1 is SGHTA and CDR2 is FQGNSA. The CDR3 DNA reads TGTGCCAGCAGCTTAGCGGGGTACTATGGCTACACCTTC. It specifies CASSLAGYYGYTF.

This clone has just one count. The rearrangement links TRBV9 to TRBJ2-7; D is unresolved. The germline V and J ends were trimmed by 3 bases and 6 bases, with 10 bases remaining between them. Germline values: CDR1 SGDLS, CDR2 YYNGEE. The CDR3 has 12 amino acids. CDR3 amino acids: CASSGLIGEQYF. The CDR3 DNA is TGTGCCAGCAGCGGCTTGATTGGCGAGCAGTACTTC.

The chain links TRBV2 to TRBJ2-4; maybe TRBD1 (5 bases). Germline V gene lookup returns CDR1 SNHLY and CDR2 FYNNEI. V dropped 2 bases and J dropped 7 bases, with 6 bases sitting between them. This CDR3 is built from 12 residues. The CDR3, as DNA: TGTGCCAGCAGTGAACAGGGCAACATTCAGTACTTC. Its protein product is CASSEQGNIQYF.